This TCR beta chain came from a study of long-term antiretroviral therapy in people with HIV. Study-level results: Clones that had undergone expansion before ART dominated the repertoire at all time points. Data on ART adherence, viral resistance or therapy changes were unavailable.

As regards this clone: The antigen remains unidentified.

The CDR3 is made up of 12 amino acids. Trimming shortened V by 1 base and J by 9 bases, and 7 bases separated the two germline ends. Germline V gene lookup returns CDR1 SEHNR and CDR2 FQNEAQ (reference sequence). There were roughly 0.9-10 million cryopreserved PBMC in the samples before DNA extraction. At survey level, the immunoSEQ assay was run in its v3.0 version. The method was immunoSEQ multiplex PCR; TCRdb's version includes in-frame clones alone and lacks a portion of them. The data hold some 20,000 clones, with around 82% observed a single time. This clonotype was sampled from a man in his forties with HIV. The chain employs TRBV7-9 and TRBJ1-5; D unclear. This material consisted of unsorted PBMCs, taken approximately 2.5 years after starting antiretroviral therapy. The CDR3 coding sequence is TGTGCCAGCAGCTTAGTGGGAGGGCCCCAGCATTTT. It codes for CASSLVGGPQHF.